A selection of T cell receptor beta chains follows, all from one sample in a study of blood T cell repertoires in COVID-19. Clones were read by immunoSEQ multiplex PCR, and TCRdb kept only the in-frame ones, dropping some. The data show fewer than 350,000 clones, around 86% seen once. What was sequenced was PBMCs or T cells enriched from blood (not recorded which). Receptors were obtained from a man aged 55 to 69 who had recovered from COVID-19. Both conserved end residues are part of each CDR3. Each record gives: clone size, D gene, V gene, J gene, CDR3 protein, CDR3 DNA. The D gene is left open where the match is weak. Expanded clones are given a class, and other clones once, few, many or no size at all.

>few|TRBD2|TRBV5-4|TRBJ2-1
CASSLSSGFGNEQFF
TGTGCCAGCAGCTTGTCTAGCGGATTTGGGAATGAGCAGTTCTTC
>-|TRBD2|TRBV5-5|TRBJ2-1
CASSLSGDLYNEQFF
TGTGCCAGCAGCTTGAGCGGGGACCTCTACAATGAGCAGTTCTTC
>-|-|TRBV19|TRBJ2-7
CASSATGWSYEQYF
TGTGCCAGTAGTGCCACAGGGTGGAGTTACGAGCAGTACTTC
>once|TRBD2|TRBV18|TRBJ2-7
CASSPGPGGTYEQYF
TGTGCCAGCTCACCAGGGCCGGGGGGGACCTACGAGCAGTACTTC
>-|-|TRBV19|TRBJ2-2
CASMFWGPTGELFF
TGTGCCAGTATGTTCTGGGGGCCCACCGGGGAGCTGTTTTTT
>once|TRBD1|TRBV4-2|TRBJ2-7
CASSQGQGGPYEQYF
TGTGCCAGCAGCCAAGGACAGGGTGGCCCCTACGAGCAGTACTTC
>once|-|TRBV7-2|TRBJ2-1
CASSLGPERARRYNEQFF
TGTGCCAGCAGCTTAGGCCCCGAGCGGGCCCGGCGGTACAATGAGCAGTTCTTC
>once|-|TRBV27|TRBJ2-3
CASSSYVPGSTDTQYF
TGTGCCAGCAGTTCCTATGTGCCGGGTAGCACAGATACGCAGTATTTT
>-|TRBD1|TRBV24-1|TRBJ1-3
CATSDRGVFSGNTIYF
TGTGCCACCAGTGACAGGGGGGTTTTCTCTGGAAACACCATATATTTT
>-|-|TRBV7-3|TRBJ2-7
CASSFQGGDYEQYF
TGTGCCAGCAGCTTTCAGGGGGGAGACTACGAGCAGTACTTC
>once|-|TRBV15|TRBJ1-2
CATSRENYGYTF
TGTGCCACCAGCAGGGAGAACTATGGCTACACCTTC
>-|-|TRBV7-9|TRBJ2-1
CASSLEGASYNEQFF
TGTGCCAGCAGCCTGGAGGGGGCCTCTTACAATGAGCAGTTCTTC
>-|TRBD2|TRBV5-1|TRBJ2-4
CASSATSGIQYF
TGCGCCAGCAGCGCGACTAGCGGAATTCAGTACTTC
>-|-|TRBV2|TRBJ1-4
CASSEQGLSNEKLFF
TGTGCCAGCAGTGAGCAGGGTCTCTCTAATGAAAAACTGTTTTTT
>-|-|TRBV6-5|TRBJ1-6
CASSFLLKSANSPLHF
TGTGCCAGCAGTTTTCTCCTAAAATCTGCGAATTCACCCCTCCACTTT
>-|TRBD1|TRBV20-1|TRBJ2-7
CSAKDRGHQYF
TGCAGTGCTAAGGACAGGGGGCACCAGTACTTC
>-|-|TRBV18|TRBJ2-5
CASSPGPKETQYF
TGTGCCAGCTCACCGGGGCCCAAAGAGACCCAGTACTTC
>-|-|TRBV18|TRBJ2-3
CASSLGQIPTDTQYF
TGTGCCAGCTCACTTGGGCAAATCCCCACAGATACGCAGTATTTT
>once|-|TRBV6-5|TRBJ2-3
CASSYQGSTDTQYF
TGTGCCAGCAGTTACCAGGGTAGCACAGATACGCAGTATTTT
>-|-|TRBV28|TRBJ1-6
CASSSAGADYNSPLHF
TGTGCCAGCAGTAGTGCGGGGGCGGATTATAATTCACCCCTCCACTTT
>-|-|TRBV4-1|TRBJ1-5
CASSQVGGVQPQHF
TGCGCCAGCAGCCAAGTTGGCGGTGTTCAGCCCCAGCATTTT
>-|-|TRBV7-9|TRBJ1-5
CASSHSNSNQPQHF
TGTGCCAGCAGCCATAGTAATAGCAATCAGCCCCAGCATTTT
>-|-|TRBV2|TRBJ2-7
CASSEEVQNEQYF
TGTGCCAGCAGTGAGGAGGTACAGAACGAGCAGTACTTC
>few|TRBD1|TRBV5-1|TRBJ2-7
CASSFGTGSYEQYF
TGCGCCAGCAGCTTCGGGACAGGGTCCTACGAGCAGTACTTC
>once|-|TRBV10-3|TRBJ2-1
CAISEGGPGVGSNEQFF
TGTGCCATCAGTGAGGGGGGTCCAGGGGTAGGGTCGAATGAGCAGTTCTTC
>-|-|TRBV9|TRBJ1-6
CASSVGGSFSYNSPLHF
TGTGCCAGCAGCGTAGGGGGCAGCTTCTCCTATAATTCACCCCTCCACTTT
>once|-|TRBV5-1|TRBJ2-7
CASSLADSRGYEQYF
TGCGCCAGCAGCTTGGCGGACTCACGGGGGTACGAGCAGTACTTC
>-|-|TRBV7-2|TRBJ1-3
CASSLARNTIYF
TGTGCCAGCAGCTTAGCCAGAAACACCATATATTTT
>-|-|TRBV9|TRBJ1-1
CASSVEDSYTEAFF
TGTGCCAGCAGCGTAGAGGACAGCTACACTGAAGCTTTCTTT
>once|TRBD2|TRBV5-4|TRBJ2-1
CASSPGLAGGGNEQFF
TGTGCCAGCAGCCCTGGACTAGCGGGAGGGGGCAATGAGCAGTTCTTC
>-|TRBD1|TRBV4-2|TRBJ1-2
CASSHLIGAGGRGYTF
TGTGCCAGCAGCCATCTAATCGGGGCAGGGGGTCGTGGCTACACCTTC
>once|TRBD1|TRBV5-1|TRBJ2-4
CASSGRTGSFGNIQYF
TGCGCCAGCAGCGGCAGGACAGGTTCCTTCGGAAACATTCAGTACTTC
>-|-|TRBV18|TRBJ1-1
CASSRTAGGGQMNTEAFF
TGTGCCAGCTCACGCACAGCCGGCGGGGGACAAATGAACACTGAAGCTTTCTTT
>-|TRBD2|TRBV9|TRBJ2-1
CASSVAGGSYNEQFF
TGTGCCAGCAGCGTAGCTGGCGGGAGTTACAATGAGCAGTTCTTC
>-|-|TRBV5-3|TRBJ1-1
CARSPGTEAFF
TGTGCCAGAAGCCCAGGCACTGAAGCTTTCTTT
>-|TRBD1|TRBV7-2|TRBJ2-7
CASSQGGQGMIEQYF
TGTGCCAGCAGCCAAGGCGGACAGGGGATGATTGAGCAGTACTTC
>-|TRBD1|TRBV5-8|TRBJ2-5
CASSVRGRGMETQYF
TGTGCCAGCAGCGTGAGGGGCAGGGGGATGGAGACCCAGTACTTC
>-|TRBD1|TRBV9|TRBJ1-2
CASSSQMGTGANGGYTF
TGTGCCAGCAGCTCCCAAATGGGGACAGGGGCTAATGGAGGCTACACCTTC
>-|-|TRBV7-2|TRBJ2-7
CASSLGLAQFYEQYF
TGTGCCAGCAGCTTAGGTCTAGCGCAATTCTACGAGCAGTACTTC
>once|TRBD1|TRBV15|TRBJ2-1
CATSLGQGGYNEQFF
TGTGCCACCAGCTTAGGACAGGGTGGATACAATGAGCAGTTCTTC
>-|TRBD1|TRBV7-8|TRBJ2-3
CASSLLFQGADTQYF
TGTGCCAGCAGCTTATTGTTCCAGGGGGCAGATACGCAGTATTTT
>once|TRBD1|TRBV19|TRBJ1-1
CASSIVFRGSTGGLAFF
TGTGCCAGTAGTATAGTATTTAGGGGCTCTACAGGGGGATTGGCTTTCTTT
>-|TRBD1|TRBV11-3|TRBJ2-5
CASSPGQGIRETQYF
TGTGCCAGCAGCCCGGGACAGGGGATCCGGGAGACCCAGTACTTC